Each of the 6 T cell receptor beta chains below was sequenced from the same sample in a study of CD8 T cells in ankylosing spondylitis. Using its own MiXCR run on the 5' RACE reads, TCRdb lists one record per CDR3 protein. The repertoire has 250,000 to 400,000 distinct CDR3 sequences, roughly 11% of them found once; the top ten carry more than 7%. Sequenced input: blood, either unsorted or a sorted T cell fraction (not recorded which). The receptor set was obtained from a female donor with ankylosing spondylitis or in good health (not recorded which).

As DNA, the CDR3 is TGTGCCAGCAGCCTCCCCGGGACAGGGAGATCAAATGAGCAGTTCTTC. Protein product: CASSLPGTGRSNEQFF. V is TRBV7-3 and J is TRBJ2-1; 9 bases are a match to TRBD1. The germline V gene encodes CDR1 SGHTA and CDR2 FQGTGA. V was pared by 5 bases and J by 7 bases, with 12 bases of the junction left unmatched. This CDR3 contains 16 residues.

In this sample, this clonotype turned up many times. The chain uses TRBV12-3 or TRBV12-4 and TRBJ2-1; either TRBD1 or TRBD2 may supply D (6 bases each). V was clipped by 7 bases and J by 10 bases, with 23 bases between them. There are 15 residues in the CDR3. CDR3 loop: CASKGGLVGLGEQFF. For the CDR3, the DNA is TGTGCCAGCAAGGGGGGACTGGTGGGCCTCGGGGAGCAGTTCTTC.

The chain employs TRBV7-9 and TRBJ2-6, with 10 bases identical to TRBD1. The length of the CDR3 is 15 residues. V gave up 5 bases and J gave up 6 bases; unmatched junction bases: 4. Germline V gives CDR1 SEHNR, CDR2 FQNEAQ (reference sequence). CDR3 DNA: TGTGCCAGCAGCCTTGGGACAGGGGTGGCCAACGTCCTGACTTTC. Translation: CASSLGTGVANVLTF.

This clonotype appeared a few times. The chain is built from TRBV5-1 and TRBJ2-5; D gene unclear. CDR3 length: 15 amino acids. Trimming shortened V by 1 base and J by 5 bases, and 15 bases separated the two germline ends. Germline loops: CDR1 SGHRS, CDR2 YFSETQ. In DNA form, the CDR3 reads TGCGCCAGCAGCTTGAGCCCCGGGTTTAGTGAGACCCAGTACTTC. Translating gives CASSLSPGFSETQYF.

This clonotype was observed at least ten times. V usage is TRBV29-1 and J usage is TRBJ2-7, with D maybe TRBD1 (5 bases). V was trimmed by 7 bases and J by 0 bases, leaving 7 bases between them. Germline V gene data show CDR1 as SQVTM and CDR2 as ANQGSEA. This CDR3 has 11 residues. The CDR3 bases are TGCAGCGCCGGACACTCCTACGAGCAGTACTTC. Its protein is CSAGHSYEQYF.

This clonotype was seen repeatedly, ten times or more. This chain links TRBV5-1 with TRBJ2-3; D is uncertain. Germline CDR1 SGHRS, CDR2 YFSETQ. This CDR3 region has 11 residues. Trimming shortened V by 2 bases and J by 6 bases, and 4 bases separated the two germline ends. Here the CDR3 DNA reads TGCGCCAGCAGCTTAGGGGATACGCAGTATTTT. Its protein product is CASSLGDTQYF.